The 17 T cell receptor beta chains listed next were all sequenced from one sample in a study of response to subunit inactivated influenza vaccine. TCRdb redid the calling of the RT-PCR reads with MiXCR, one entry per CDR3 protein. Here the sample spans about 530,000 distinct CDR3 sequences, 13% being singletons. The sample here was PBMCs from blood, taken 45 days after vaccination. The receptors stem from a man in his fifties or sixties who received an inactivated influenza vaccine.

The rearrangement joins TRBV18 to TRBJ2-2, with a tentative D call TRBD2 (6 bases). Germline values: CDR1 KGHSH, CDR2 LQKENI. The CDR3 runs to 16 residues. With 1 base removed from V and 1 base from J, the gap between germline ends came to 10 bases. The CDR3 DNA reads TGTGCCAGCTCACCACGGACTATATTGAACACCGGGGAGCTGTTTTTT. Translating it yields CASSPRTILNTGELFF.

The table lists this clonotype with many counts. The V and J genes are TRBV20-1 and TRBJ1-2, with D hard to call. Trimming left V 3 bases short and J 3 bases short, with 17 bases between. Germline assignment: CDR1 DFQATT and CDR2 SNEGSKA (reference sequence). The CDR3 contains 15 residues. This CDR3 reads CSARHLGGYHYGYTF. For the CDR3, the DNA is TGCAGTGCTAGGCACCTCGGTGGCTATCACTATGGCTACACCTTC.

The chain uses TRBV4-3 and TRBJ2-1, with D unclear. The germline V gene encodes CDR1 LGHNA and CDR2 YSLEER. The V end was cut by 0 bases, the J end by 6 bases, with 9 bases between. This CDR3 contains 14 residues. In nucleotides, the CDR3 is TGCGCCAGCAGCCAAGATAAGGCATTCAATGAGCAGTTCTTC. This sequence encodes CASSQDKAFNEQFF.

On this clonotype itself: One junction end does not reproduce the germline sequence, and a read error may be involved. J is TRBJ2-1 and V is TRBV5-6; 13 bases are a match to TRBD2. In germline, CDR1 is SGHDT, CDR2 YYEEEE. The CDR3 extends over 15 amino acids. This CDR3 is CASSSELAGGPVDLF. CDR3 DNA sequence: TGTGCCAGCAGCTCGGAACTAGCGGGAGGGCCGGTTGACCTCTTC.

This clonotype was counted only a few times. The chain has TRBV12-3 or TRBV12-4 and TRBJ1-2, with D unresolved. This CDR3 is 13 amino acids long. V was trimmed by 2 bases and J by 8 bases, leaving 12 bases between them. The CDR3 sequence: CASSLPSGVGYTF. DNA of the CDR3: TGTGCCAGCAGTTTACCGTCGGGAGTGGGCTACACCTTC.

This clonotype has at least ten counts. The rearrangement joins TRBV28 to TRBJ2-7; possible D gene TRBD1, 6 bases. The germline V gene has CDR1 MDHEN and CDR2 SYDVKM. Trimming stripped 6 bases from V and 2 bases from J, with 17 bases between. The CDR3 is made up of 15 amino acids. CDR3 bases: TGTGCCAGCAGATTACCGGGACACGGAACCTACGAGCAGTACTTC. It encodes CASRLPGHGTYEQYF. Drawing the rest from reference TRBV28 and TRBJ2-7, the complete variable domain is DVKVTQSSRYLVKRTGEKVFLECVQDMDHENMFWYRQDPGLGLRLIYFSYDVKMKEKGDIPEGYSVSREKKERFSLILESASTNQTSMYLCASRLPGHGTYEQYFGPGTRLTVT.

CDR3 coding DNA: TGTGCCAGCAGCTCAGACTGGGGACAGGGTTACGAGCAGTACTTC. Its translation: CASSSDWGQGYEQYF. V gene TRBV7-9 combines with J gene TRBJ2-7; TRBD1 matches 9 bases. V lost 4 bases and J lost 4; bases outside the gene matches: 8. This CDR3 comprises 15 residues. Germline CDR1 reads SEHNR; CDR2 reads FQNEAQ (reference sequence).

This clonotype was recorded a few times. The rearrangement links TRBV4-3 to TRBJ1-2; tentative D call: TRBD1 (6 bases). Germline CDR1 is LGHNA and CDR2 is YSLEER. The V and J ends lost 2 bases and 2 bases respectively, with 12 bases between them. This CDR3 spans 15 amino acids. The CDR3 sequence: CASSQQQGPNYGYTF. The CDR3 DNA is TGCGCCAGCAGCCAACAACAGGGTCCCAACTATGGCTACACCTTC.

In this sample, this clonotype turned up many times. CDR3 residues: CASSLSRVESPLHF. CDR3 DNA: TGTGCCAGCAGTTTATCCAGGGTTGAATCACCCCTCCACTTT. The rearrangement links TRBV12-3 or TRBV12-4 to TRBJ1-6; maybe TRBD1 (5 bases). The CDR3 loop spans 14 amino acids. V was pared by 2 bases and J by 10 bases, with 12 bases between.

This clonotype showed up just a few times. The chain combines TRBV7-9 with TRBJ2-1, with 9 nucleotides matching TRBD1. The CDR3 is 17 residues long. The germline gives CDR1 SEHNR, CDR2 FQNEAQ (reference sequence). Trimming removed 5 bases from V and 0 bases from J; junction bases left unmatched: 8. The CDR3: CASSLTGGLPSYNEQFF. CDR3 coding DNA: TGTGCCAGCAGCCTGACAGGGGGACTACCCTCCTACAATGAGCAGTTCTTC.

This clonotype was counted a few times. This rearrangement joins TRBV28 to TRBJ1-1; no clear D gene. The CDR3 sequence is 12 residues long. Germline CDR1 reads MDHEN; CDR2 reads SYDVKM. The ends were cut back, 2 bases at V and 7 bases at J, with 8 bases in the middle. CDR3 in DNA: TGTGCCAGCAGTTTAATCTCAGGTGAAGCTTTCTTT. Its protein is CASSLISGEAFF. Supplemented by reference TRBV28 and TRBJ1-1, the full variable domain reads DVKVTQSSRYLVKRTGEKVFLECVQDMDHENMFWYRQDPGLGLRLIYFSYDVKMKEKGDIPEGYSVSREKKERFSLILESASTNQTSMYLCASSLISGEAFFGQGTRLTVV.

The V gene is TRBV7-6, the J gene TRBJ2-3, with 9 bases lining up with TRBD2. The CDR3 has 17 amino acids. Germline CDR1 SGHVS, CDR2 FNYEAQ. V shed 5 bases and J 2 bases; nucleotides not matched to a gene: 11. The CDR3 DNA reads TGTGCCAGCAGCCCCCGGGTAGCGGGAGCTCCCACAGATACGCAGTATTTT. This gives the protein CASSPRVAGAPTDTQYF.

This clonotype was observed a handful of times. The rearrangement uses TRBV4-1 and TRBJ1-2; weak D call: TRBD1 (5 bases). The ends were cut back, 7 bases at V and 4 bases at J, with 16 bases in the middle. Per germline, CDR1 MGHRA and CDR2 YSYEKL. The CDR3 is 14 residues long. CDR3 bases: TGCGCCAGCACTAACGGGGGGGGACTCTATGGCTACACCTTC. It yields the protein CASTNGGGLYGYTF.

This clonotype was seen ten or more times. The J gene is TRBJ2-7, the V gene TRBV7-8; D is possibly TRBD2 (6 bases). Per germline, CDR1 SGHVS and CDR2 FQNEAQ. Trimming cost V 4 bases and J 3 bases, with 13 bases left between them. The CDR3 has 14 residues. The CDR3 sequence is CASSSPKGGYEQYF. Here the CDR3 DNA reads TGTGCCAGCAGCTCCCCAAAGGGAGGCTACGAGCAGTACTTC.

This clonotype was seen a handful of times. The CDR3 loop reads CASSLRQRSNQPQHF. The CDR3 nucleotides read TGTGCCAGCAGTTTGAGGCAGAGAAGCAATCAGCCCCAGCATTTT. This chain links TRBV12-3 or TRBV12-4 with TRBJ1-5; D unclear. Trimming pared 3 bases from V and 1 base from J, leaving 10 bases between. CDR3 length: 15 amino acids.

This chain links TRBV10-3 with TRBJ2-2, with 8 bases lining up with TRBD2. Germline V lookup: CDR1 ENHRY, CDR2 SYGVKD. The CDR3 totals 15 residues. J lost 6 bases, V lost 4 bases, and 7 bases had no gene match. CDR3 in DNA: TGTGCCATCAGTGGTGGGACTAGTAAACCCGGGGAGCTGTTTTTT. This gives the protein CAISGGTSKPGELFF.

The chain carries TRBV10-3 and TRBJ2-6; 7 positions match TRBD1. J lost 0 bases, V lost 6 bases, and 14 bases had no gene match. The CDR3 sequence is 19 residues long. CDR1 and CDR2 from the germline V gene are ENHRY and SYGVKD. The CDR3 protein is CAIRPDGDSAPSGANVLTF. The CDR3, as DNA: TGTGCCATCAGACCAGACGGGGACAGCGCTCCCTCTGGGGCCAACGTCCTGACTTTC.